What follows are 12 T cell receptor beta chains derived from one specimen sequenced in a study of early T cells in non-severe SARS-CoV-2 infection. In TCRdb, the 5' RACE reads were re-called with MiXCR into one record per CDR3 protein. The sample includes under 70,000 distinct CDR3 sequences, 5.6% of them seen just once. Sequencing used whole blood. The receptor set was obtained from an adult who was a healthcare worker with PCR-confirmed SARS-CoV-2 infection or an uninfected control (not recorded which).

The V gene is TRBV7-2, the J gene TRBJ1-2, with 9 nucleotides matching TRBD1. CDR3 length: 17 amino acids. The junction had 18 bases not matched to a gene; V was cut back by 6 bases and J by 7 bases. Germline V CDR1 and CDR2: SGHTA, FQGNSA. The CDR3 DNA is TGTGCCAGCAGTCCGACACTCGCTACAGGGGGCAGGTCTGGCTACACCTTC. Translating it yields CASSPTLATGGRSGYTF.

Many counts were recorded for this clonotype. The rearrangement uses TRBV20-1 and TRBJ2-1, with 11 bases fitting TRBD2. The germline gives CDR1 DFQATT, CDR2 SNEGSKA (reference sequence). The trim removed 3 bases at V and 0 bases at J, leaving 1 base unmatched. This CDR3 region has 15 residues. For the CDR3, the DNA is TGCAGTGCTAGCACTAGCGGGAGCTCCTACAATGAGCAGTTCTTC. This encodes CSASTSGSSYNEQFF.

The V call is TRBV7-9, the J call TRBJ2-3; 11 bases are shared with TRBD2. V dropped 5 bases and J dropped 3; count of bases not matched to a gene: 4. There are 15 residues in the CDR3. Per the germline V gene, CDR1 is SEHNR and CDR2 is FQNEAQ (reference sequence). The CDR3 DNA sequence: TGTGCCAGCAGCAGACTAGCGGGAAGGACAGATACGCAGTATTTT. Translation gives CASSRLAGRTDTQYF.

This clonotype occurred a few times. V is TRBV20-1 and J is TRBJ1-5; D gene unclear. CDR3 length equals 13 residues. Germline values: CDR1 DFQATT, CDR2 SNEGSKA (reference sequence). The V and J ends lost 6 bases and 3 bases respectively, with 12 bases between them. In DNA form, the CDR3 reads TGCAGTGCGAGTAGGGCCCCCAATCAGCCCCAGCATTTT. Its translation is CSASRAPNQPQHF.

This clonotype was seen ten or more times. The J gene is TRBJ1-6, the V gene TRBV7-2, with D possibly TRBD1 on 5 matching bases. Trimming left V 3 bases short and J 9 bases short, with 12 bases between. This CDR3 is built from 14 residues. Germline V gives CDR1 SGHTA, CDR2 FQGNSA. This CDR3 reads CASSLGDGRSPLHF. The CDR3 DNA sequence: TGTGCCAGCAGCTTGGGGGATGGACGTTCACCCCTCCACTTT.

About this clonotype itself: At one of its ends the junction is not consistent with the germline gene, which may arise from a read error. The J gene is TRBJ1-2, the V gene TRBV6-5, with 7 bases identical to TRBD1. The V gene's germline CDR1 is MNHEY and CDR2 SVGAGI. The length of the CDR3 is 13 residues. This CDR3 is CASSYGTDYGYIF. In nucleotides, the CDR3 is TGTGCCAGCAGTTACGGGACAGACTATGGCTACATCTTC.

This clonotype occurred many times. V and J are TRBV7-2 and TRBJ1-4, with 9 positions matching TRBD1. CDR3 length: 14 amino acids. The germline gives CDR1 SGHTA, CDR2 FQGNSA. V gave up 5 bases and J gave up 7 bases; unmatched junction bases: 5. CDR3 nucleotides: TGTGCCAGCAGCCCGGACAGGGGAGGTGAAAAACTGTTTTTT. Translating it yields CASSPDRGGEKLFF.

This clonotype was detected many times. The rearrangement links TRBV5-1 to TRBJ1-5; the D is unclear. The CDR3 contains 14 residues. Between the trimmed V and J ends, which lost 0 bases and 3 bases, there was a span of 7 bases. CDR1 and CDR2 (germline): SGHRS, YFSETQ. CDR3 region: CASSLDSYNQPQHF. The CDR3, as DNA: TGCGCCAGCAGCTTGGACAGCTACAATCAGCCCCAGCATTTT.

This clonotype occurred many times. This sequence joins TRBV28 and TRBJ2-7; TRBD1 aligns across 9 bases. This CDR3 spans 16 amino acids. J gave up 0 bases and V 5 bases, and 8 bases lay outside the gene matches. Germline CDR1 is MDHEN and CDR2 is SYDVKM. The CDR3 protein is CASSGPGQGSSYEQYF. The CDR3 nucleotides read TGTGCCAGCAGTGGTCCGGGACAGGGCTCCTCCTACGAGCAGTACTTC.

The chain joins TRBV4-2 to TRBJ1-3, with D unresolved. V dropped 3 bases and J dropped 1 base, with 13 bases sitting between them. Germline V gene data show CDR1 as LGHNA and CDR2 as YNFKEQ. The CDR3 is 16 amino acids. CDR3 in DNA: TGTGCCAGCAGCCAGGGCCCCTTACAATCTGGAAACACCATATATTTT. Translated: CASSQGPLQSGNTIYF.

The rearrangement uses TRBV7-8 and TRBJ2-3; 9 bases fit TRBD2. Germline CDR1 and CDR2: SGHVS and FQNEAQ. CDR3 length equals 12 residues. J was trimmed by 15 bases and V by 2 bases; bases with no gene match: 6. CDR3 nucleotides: TGTGCCAGCAGCTTATCCGGGACTAGCTACTATTTT. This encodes CASSLSGTSYYF. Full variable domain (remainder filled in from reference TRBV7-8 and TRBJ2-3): GAGVSQSPRYKVAKRGQDVALRCDPISGHVSLFWYQQALGQGPEFLTYFQNEAQLDKSGLPSDRFFAERPEGSVSTLKIQRTQQEDSAVYLCASSLSGTSYYFGPGTRLTVL.

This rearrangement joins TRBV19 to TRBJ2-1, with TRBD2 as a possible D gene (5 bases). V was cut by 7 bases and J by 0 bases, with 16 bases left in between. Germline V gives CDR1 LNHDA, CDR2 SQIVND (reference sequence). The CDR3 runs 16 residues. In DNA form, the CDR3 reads TGTGCCAGTACCCCGATGGGGAGAAGCTCCTACAATGAGCAGTTCTTC. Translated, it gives CASTPMGRSSYNEQFF.